These T cell receptor beta chains were read from a single sample in a study of breast tumors, draining lymph nodes, adjacent tissues. TCRdb re-called the multiplex PCR reads through MiXCR, storing one row per CDR3 protein. The sample holds tens of thousands of distinct CDR3 sequences, roughly 57% seen once. Material: breast tumor tissue. The receptors stem from a female donor with breast cancer. Some clones in this sample may be carry-over from other donors' samples. Both conserved end residues are trimmed from each CDR3. Fields, in order: CDR3 protein, V gene, clone size, J gene. Rows may omit the clone size; those that give it use once, few, many or a size class.

cdr3_aa: ASSQTLGLAAYSSSYNEQF
v_call: TRBV7-3
clone_size: -
j_call: TRBJ2-1

cdr3_aa: ASSFGESTDTQY
v_call: TRBV7-3
clone_size: many
j_call: TRBJ2-3

cdr3_aa: ASSPQRQYNEQF
v_call: TRBV6-2/TRBV6-3
clone_size: many
j_call: TRBJ2-1

cdr3_aa: ASSQGNSYNEQF
v_call: TRBV14
clone_size: many
j_call: TRBJ2-1

cdr3_aa: SVETPGTGGNSPLH
v_call: TRBV29-1
clone_size: many
j_call: TRBJ1-6

cdr3_aa: ASSLDLPGHQQETQY
v_call: TRBV7-8
clone_size: many
j_call: TRBJ2-5

cdr3_aa: ASTRSGGGGVDIQY
v_call: TRBV7-2
clone_size: many
j_call: TRBJ2-4

cdr3_aa: ASSLAGGRETQY
v_call: TRBV12-3/TRBV12-4
clone_size: many
j_call: TRBJ2-5

cdr3_aa: ASSSGTETHY
v_call: TRBV5-1
clone_size: few
j_call: TRBJ2-5

cdr3_aa: ASSLGGRGTYSSGANVLT
v_call: TRBV5-6
clone_size: -
j_call: TRBJ2-6

cdr3_aa: ASSPPARAGELF
v_call: TRBV18
clone_size: many
j_call: TRBJ2-2

cdr3_aa: ASSDRTTFTHTGELF
v_call: TRBV10-1
clone_size: -
j_call: TRBJ2-2

cdr3_aa: ASSFWGYQPQH
v_call: TRBV7-2
clone_size: -
j_call: TRBJ1-5

cdr3_aa: SVLPFLTSGSGADTQY
v_call: TRBV29-1
clone_size: -
j_call: TRBJ2-3

cdr3_aa: ASSLVQGYNEQF
v_call: TRBV7-9
clone_size: -
j_call: TRBJ2-1

cdr3_aa: ASSHMYNEQF
v_call: TRBV7-6
clone_size: -
j_call: TRBJ2-1

cdr3_aa: ATSDMDTGELF
v_call: TRBV24-1
clone_size: -
j_call: TRBJ2-2

cdr3_aa: SARLAHEQF
v_call: TRBV20-1
clone_size: -
j_call: TRBJ2-1

cdr3_aa: ASSDSPRGMPSYEQY
v_call: TRBV10-3
clone_size: -
j_call: TRBJ2-7

cdr3_aa: ASSPRARASGRVSRGGELF
v_call: TRBV7-2
clone_size: -
j_call: TRBJ2-2

cdr3_aa: ASSLDRGSNQPQH
v_call: TRBV5-1
clone_size: -
j_call: TRBJ1-5

cdr3_aa: SAETGRETQH
v_call: TRBV20-1
clone_size: -
j_call: TRBJ1-5

cdr3_aa: SVRDGANSPLH
v_call: TRBV29-1
clone_size: -
j_call: TRBJ1-6

cdr3_aa: ASSPRQGVLEQY
v_call: TRBV19
clone_size: many
j_call: TRBJ2-7

cdr3_aa: SAISDRESGELF
v_call: TRBV20-1
clone_size: -
j_call: TRBJ2-2

cdr3_aa: ASILGQAVFYT
v_call: TRBV5-6
clone_size: -
j_call: TRBJ1-2

cdr3_aa: ASSYSGGSGTGELF
v_call: TRBV6-2/TRBV6-3
clone_size: -
j_call: TRBJ2-2

cdr3_aa: ATGGFLGQPQH
v_call: TRBV24-1
clone_size: -
j_call: TRBJ1-5

cdr3_aa: ATSGQTGYQPQH
v_call: TRBV15
clone_size: -
j_call: TRBJ1-5

cdr3_aa: ASNFWTGNTEAF
v_call: TRBV7-2
clone_size: -
j_call: TRBJ1-1

cdr3_aa: ASTSTDTQY
v_call: TRBV19
clone_size: few
j_call: TRBJ2-3

cdr3_aa: ASRGQGNQYGYT
v_call: TRBV6-1
clone_size: many
j_call: TRBJ1-2

cdr3_aa: SARLVAGSGYT
v_call: TRBV20-1
clone_size: -
j_call: TRBJ1-2

cdr3_aa: ASSQDLAGFYEQY
v_call: TRBV4-2
clone_size: -
j_call: TRBJ2-7

cdr3_aa: SATPPGEYYGYT
v_call: TRBV20-1
clone_size: many
j_call: TRBJ1-2

cdr3_aa: ASTPGGASNQPQH
v_call: TRBV7-8
clone_size: -
j_call: TRBJ1-5

cdr3_aa: ASSPEGGRGEKLF
v_call: TRBV3-1
clone_size: many
j_call: TRBJ1-4

cdr3_aa: ASSLGRSGNTGELF
v_call: TRBV7-9
clone_size: -
j_call: TRBJ2-2

cdr3_aa: ATSTTDRGRVNNEQF
v_call: TRBV15
clone_size: many
j_call: TRBJ2-1

cdr3_aa: ASSQMGGSANTQY
v_call: TRBV6-5
clone_size: -
j_call: TRBJ2-3

cdr3_aa: ASSLGPGYTEKLF
v_call: TRBV5-6
clone_size: -
j_call: TRBJ1-4